Listed here are 26 T cell receptor beta chains from one sample, sequenced in a study of T cell changes during pregnancy in multiple sclerosis. TCRdb's copy holds only in-frame clones and misses some; the assay was immunoSEQ multiplex PCR. Of some 38,000 clones in the sample, around 91% were seen once. Sequenced material: CD4+ T cells from peripheral blood mononuclear cells, taken in the second trimester of pregnancy. These receptors all stem from a female donor in good health, enrolled as a control in a pregnancy study.

This clone was seen a single time. DNA of the CDR3: TGTGCCAGCAGGGGGGGGATTAATCAGCCCCAGCATTTT. It specifies CASRGGINQPQHF. The chain joins TRBV6-1 to TRBJ1-5; a possible D gene is TRBD1 (5 bases). The V end was cut by 6 bases, the J end by 4 bases, with 10 bases between. The germline V gene encodes CDR1 MNHNS and CDR2 SASEGT. The CDR3 loop spans 13 amino acids.

The V and J genes are TRBV28 and TRBJ1-2; 7 positions agree with TRBD1. V gave up 5 bases and J gave up 7 bases; unmatched junction bases: 4. This CDR3 comprises 12 residues. In germline, CDR1 is MDHEN, CDR2 SYDVKM. The CDR3 coding sequence is TGTGCCAGCAGTCCGAACAGGGGTGGCTACACCTTC. Protein sequence: CASSPNRGGYTF.

The V call is TRBV6-1, the J call TRBJ1-3, with 11 bases lining up with TRBD1. Trimming cost V 6 bases and J 4 bases; bases outside gene matches: 5. This CDR3 spans 15 amino acids. Germline CDR1 MNHNS, CDR2 SASEGT. In nucleotides, the CDR3 is TGTGCCAGCAGAGGGGACAGGGGGAGAGGAAACACCATATATTTT. It codes for CASRGDRGRGNTIYF.

The genes are TRBV11-3 and TRBJ2-1; 8 bases agree with TRBD2. This CDR3 spans 18 amino acids. V lost 4 bases, J lost 7 bases, and 18 bases stayed unmatched. In germline, CDR1 is SGHNT, CDR2 YENEEA. CDR3 sequence reads: CASSSPGGGTSPGNEQFF. The CDR3 DNA sequence: TGTGCCAGCAGCTCCCCCGGGGGGGGGACCTCGCCAGGGAATGAGCAGTTCTTC. Drawing the rest from reference TRBV11-3 and TRBJ2-1, the complete variable domain is EAGVVQSPRYKIIEKKQPVAFWCNPISGHNTLYWYLQNLGQGPELLIRYENEEAVDDSQLPKDRFSAERLKGVDSTLKIQPAELGDSAVYLCASSSPGGGTSPGNEQFFGPGTRLTVL.

This clone has only a few counts. The chain employs TRBV5-1 and TRBJ1-6; no reliable D call. Germline CDR1 reads SGHRS; CDR2 reads YFSETQ. V dropped 7 bases and J dropped 10 bases, with 12 bases sitting between them. The CDR3 sequence is 12 residues long. CDR3 in DNA: TGCGCCAGCCGGCTGCGGGAATCACCCCTCCACTTT. Its translation: CASRLRESPLHF.

CDR3 protein: CASSLTTGSNQPQHF. The CDR3 coding sequence is TGTGCCAGCAGCTTAACGACAGGCAGCAATCAGCCCCAGCATTTT. The gene calls are TRBV5-5 and TRBJ1-5, with D possibly TRBD1 on 6 matching bases. V lost 2 bases and J 1 base, leaving 10 bases between the germline ends. Germline V gene sequence: CDR1 SGHKS, CDR2 YYEKEE (reference sequence). The CDR3 totals 15 residues.

Only one count was recorded for this clone. The J gene is TRBJ1-5, the V gene TRBV4-2, with unresolved D. CDR3 length: 15 residues. The ends were cut back, 3 bases at V and 0 bases at J, with 9 bases in the middle. CDR1 and CDR2 from the germline V gene are LGHNA and YNFKEQ. The CDR3 nucleotides read TGTGCCAGCAGCCAGGCAGTTAATAGCAATCAGCCCCAGCATTTT. Encoded protein: CASSQAVNSNQPQHF.

The V call is TRBV11-1, the J call TRBJ2-5; the D gene is possibly TRBD2 (5 bases). The V and J ends lost 1 base and 5 bases respectively, with 8 bases between them. Germline CDR1 and CDR2: SGHAT and FQDESV (reference sequence). CDR3 length equals 13 residues. CDR3 protein: CASSLGLMETQYF. The CDR3 nucleotides read TGTGCCAGCAGCTTAGGACTAATGGAGACCCAGTACTTC.

This chain connects TRBV18 to TRBJ2-7; 8 bases map to TRBD1. Germline values: CDR1 KGHSH, CDR2 LQKENI. The trim removed 4 bases at V and 4 bases at J, leaving 3 bases unmatched. The CDR3 runs to 13 residues. CDR3 nucleotides: TGTGCCAGCTCACAAACAGGGGGATACGAGCAGTACTTC. Its translation: CASSQTGGYEQYF. Looking up the rest from reference TRBV18 and TRBJ2-7 gives the full variable domain: NAGVMQNPRHLVRRRGQEARLRCSPMKGHSHVYWYRQLPEEGLKFMVYLQKENIIDESGMPKERFSAEFPKEGPSILRIQQVVRGDSAAYFCASSQTGGYEQYFGPGTRLTVT.

The chain couples TRBV9 to TRBJ2-5; 11 nucleotides agree with TRBD2. The J call could be wrong; TRBJ2-7 is a better fit for the DNA end. CDR3 size: 15 residues. Germline V gives CDR1 SGDLS, CDR2 YYNGEE. The CDR3 sequence is CASSVASGGPYEQYF. In DNA, the CDR3 is TGTGCCAGCAGCGTAGCTAGCGGGGGGCCCTACGAGCAGTACTTC.

This chain links TRBV4-1 with TRBJ2-1, with D maybe TRBD1 (6 bases). The CDR3 has 16 residues. Trimming took off 4 bases at V and 8 bases at J, with 21 bases between the two ends. Germline CDR1 and CDR2: MGHRA and YSYEKL. The CDR3 coding sequence is TGCGCCAGCAGCCGCAAGGACCCGACAGGCGTGGATGAGCAGTTCTTC. Its translation is CASSRKDPTGVDEQFF.

The V call is TRBV5-8, the J call TRBJ2-7, with 7 bases lining up with TRBD1. Per germline, CDR1 SGHTS and CDR2 YDEGEE. Unmatched junction bases numbered 10, after V lost 3 bases and J lost 4 bases. This CDR3 is 15 amino acids long. CDR3 loop: CASSSPPGQLYEQYF. CDR3 nucleotides: TGTGCCAGCAGCTCACCCCCGGGACAGCTGTACGAGCAGTACTTC.

The genes are TRBV7-9 and TRBJ2-5, with TRBD1 as a possible D gene (5 bases). In germline, CDR1 is SEHNR, CDR2 FQNEAQ (reference sequence). Trimming cost V 2 bases and J 1 base, with 8 bases left between them. CDR3 size: 14 residues. CDR3 coding DNA: TGTGCCAGCAGCTTATCAGGGATCCAAGAGACCCAGTACTTC. It codes for CASSLSGIQETQYF.

The chain recombines TRBV4-1 with TRBJ1-3, with 7 bases lining up with TRBD1. The CDR3 length is 18 residues. The germline V gene encodes CDR1 MGHRA and CDR2 YSYEKL. V shed 3 bases, J shed 5 bases, and the junction held 16 bases outside the gene matches. CDR3 nucleotides: TGCGCCAGCAGCCACCCATCTGTGCCGGGACAGCAAAGAAACACCATATATTTT. As protein: CASSHPSVPGQQRNTIYF.

The V call is TRBV7-2, the J call TRBJ1-6; D ambiguous. Trimming removed 2 bases at V and 7 bases at J, with 15 bases between. Germline V CDR1 and CDR2: SGHTA, FQGNSA. CDR3 length equals 16 residues. CDR3 sequence reads: CASSLMTTRANSPLHF. Here the CDR3 DNA reads TGTGCCAGCAGCTTAATGACAACCAGAGCCAATTCACCCCTCCACTTT.

V gene TRBV5-6 combines with J gene TRBJ1-4; TRBD1 matches at 7 bases. Germline CDR1 SGHDT, CDR2 YYEEEE. Unmatched junction bases numbered 5, after V lost 0 bases and J lost 6 bases. CDR3 length: 15 residues. This chain's CDR3 is CASSLETGEYEKLFF. CDR3 DNA: TGTGCCAGCAGCTTGGAAACAGGGGAGTATGAAAAACTGTTTTTT.

A note on this clone: No conserved phenylalanine or tryptophan is present at the end of the CDR3, so a read error is the likely explanation. The chain has TRBV6-6 and TRBJ1-6; TRBD1 matches 7 bases. The CDR3 has 14 amino acids. V was pared by 7 bases and J by 5 bases, with 5 bases of the junction left unmatched. From germline, CDR1 is MNHNY and CDR2 SVGAGI (reference sequence). CDR3 loop: CASIRGQNNSPLHS. CDR3 coding DNA: TGTGCCAGCATCAGGGGACAGAATAATTCACCCCTCCACTCT.

V gene TRBV29-1 combines with J gene TRBJ2-4; a possible D gene is TRBD1 (6 bases). V was cut by 8 bases and J by 0 bases, with 17 bases left in between. The CDR3 has 15 residues. From germline, CDR1 is SQVTM and CDR2 ANQGSEA. The CDR3 reads CSFIQGPLAKNIQYF. Here the CDR3 DNA reads TGCAGCTTTATCCAGGGGCCGCTAGCCAAAAACATTCAGTACTTC. Combining the CDR3 with reference TRBV29-1 and TRBJ2-4 gives the whole variable domain SAVISQKPSRDICQRGTSLTIQCQVDSQVTMMFWYRQQPGQSLTLIATANQGSEATYESGFVIDKFPISRPNLTFSTLTVSNMSPEDSSIYLCSFIQGPLAKNIQYFGAGTRLSVL.

The J gene is TRBJ1-3, the V gene TRBV5-5; D call uncertain. This CDR3 contains 14 residues. Deletions cut 1 base from V and 4 bases from J, with 9 bases between. Germline-derived CDR1 and CDR2 are SGHKS and YYEKEE (reference sequence). The chain's CDR3 is CASSLWLNGNTIYF. CDR3 nucleotides: TGTGCCAGCAGCTTGTGGCTGAACGGAAACACCATATATTTT.

The chain joins TRBV11-1 to TRBJ2-7; 8 bases fit TRBD1. The CDR3 is made up of 15 amino acids. Germline V gene sequence: CDR1 SGHAT, CDR2 FQDESV (reference sequence). With V trimmed by 5 bases and J by 7 bases, 13 bases remained unmatched. CDR3 region: CASSTARGQVPEQYF. CDR3 nucleotides: TGTGCCAGCAGCACCGCCCGGGGACAGGTCCCGGAGCAGTACTTC.

This CDR3 reads CAISENGNTEAFF. CDR3 nucleotides: TGTGCCATCAGTGAGAACGGGAACACTGAAGCTTTCTTT. This sequence joins TRBV10-3 and TRBJ1-1, with D uncertain. The CDR3 totals 13 residues. V lost 2 bases and J 1 base, leaving 5 bases between the germline ends. CDR1 is ENHRY, CDR2 SYGVKD, per germline.

The V gene is TRBV5-5, the J gene TRBJ1-2; D ambiguous. The CDR3 has 15 amino acids. Germline V lookup: CDR1 SGHKS, CDR2 YYEKEE (reference sequence). Trimming took 0 bases from V and 2 from J, leaving 11 bases between them. The CDR3 coding sequence is TGTGCCAGCAGCTTGGCCCCAAGGAGGAACTATGGCTACACCTTC. As protein: CASSLAPRRNYGYTF.

This chain connects TRBV6-5 to TRBJ2-1, with D tentatively TRBD1 (6 bases). This CDR3 is built from 15 residues. The V gene lost 6 bases and the J gene lost 4 bases, with 16 bases spanning the gap. CDR1 is MNHEY, CDR2 SVGAGI, per germline. CDR3 bases: TGTGCCAGCAGCGTTACAGGGAACGGGTACAATGAGCAGTTCTTC. It yields the protein CASSVTGNGYNEQFF.

The chain has TRBV4-3 and TRBJ2-5; perhaps TRBD2 as D (7 bases). The germline CDR1 and CDR2 sequences are LGHNA and YSLEER. With 4 bases removed from V and 4 bases from J, the gap between germline ends came to 16 bases. The CDR3 spans 15 residues. CDR3 sequence reads: CASSPLGGGGETQYF. Here the CDR3 DNA reads TGCGCCAGCAGCCCCCTAGGGGGGGGAGGAGAGACCCAGTACTTC.

J is TRBJ2-3 and V is TRBV5-5; TRBD2 aligns across 8 bases. This CDR3 is 16 amino acids long. CDR1 and CDR2 from the germline V gene are SGHKS and YYEKEE (reference sequence). V shed 1 base and J 4 bases; nucleotides not matched to a gene: 8. The chain's CDR3 is CASSLYPGGPADTQYF. CDR3 coding DNA: TGTGCCAGCAGCTTGTACCCGGGGGGGCCCGCAGATACGCAGTATTTT.

This chain links TRBV5-4 with TRBJ2-1; 7 bases fit TRBD2. Germline V CDR1 and CDR2: SGHNT, YYREEE (reference sequence). This CDR3 is 15 amino acids long. The V and J ends lost 4 bases and 5 bases, in that order; junction bases with no gene match: 9. The CDR3 protein is CASSRRWGGNNEQFF. DNA of the CDR3: TGTGCCAGCAGCCGAAGGTGGGGGGGGAACAATGAGCAGTTCTTC.